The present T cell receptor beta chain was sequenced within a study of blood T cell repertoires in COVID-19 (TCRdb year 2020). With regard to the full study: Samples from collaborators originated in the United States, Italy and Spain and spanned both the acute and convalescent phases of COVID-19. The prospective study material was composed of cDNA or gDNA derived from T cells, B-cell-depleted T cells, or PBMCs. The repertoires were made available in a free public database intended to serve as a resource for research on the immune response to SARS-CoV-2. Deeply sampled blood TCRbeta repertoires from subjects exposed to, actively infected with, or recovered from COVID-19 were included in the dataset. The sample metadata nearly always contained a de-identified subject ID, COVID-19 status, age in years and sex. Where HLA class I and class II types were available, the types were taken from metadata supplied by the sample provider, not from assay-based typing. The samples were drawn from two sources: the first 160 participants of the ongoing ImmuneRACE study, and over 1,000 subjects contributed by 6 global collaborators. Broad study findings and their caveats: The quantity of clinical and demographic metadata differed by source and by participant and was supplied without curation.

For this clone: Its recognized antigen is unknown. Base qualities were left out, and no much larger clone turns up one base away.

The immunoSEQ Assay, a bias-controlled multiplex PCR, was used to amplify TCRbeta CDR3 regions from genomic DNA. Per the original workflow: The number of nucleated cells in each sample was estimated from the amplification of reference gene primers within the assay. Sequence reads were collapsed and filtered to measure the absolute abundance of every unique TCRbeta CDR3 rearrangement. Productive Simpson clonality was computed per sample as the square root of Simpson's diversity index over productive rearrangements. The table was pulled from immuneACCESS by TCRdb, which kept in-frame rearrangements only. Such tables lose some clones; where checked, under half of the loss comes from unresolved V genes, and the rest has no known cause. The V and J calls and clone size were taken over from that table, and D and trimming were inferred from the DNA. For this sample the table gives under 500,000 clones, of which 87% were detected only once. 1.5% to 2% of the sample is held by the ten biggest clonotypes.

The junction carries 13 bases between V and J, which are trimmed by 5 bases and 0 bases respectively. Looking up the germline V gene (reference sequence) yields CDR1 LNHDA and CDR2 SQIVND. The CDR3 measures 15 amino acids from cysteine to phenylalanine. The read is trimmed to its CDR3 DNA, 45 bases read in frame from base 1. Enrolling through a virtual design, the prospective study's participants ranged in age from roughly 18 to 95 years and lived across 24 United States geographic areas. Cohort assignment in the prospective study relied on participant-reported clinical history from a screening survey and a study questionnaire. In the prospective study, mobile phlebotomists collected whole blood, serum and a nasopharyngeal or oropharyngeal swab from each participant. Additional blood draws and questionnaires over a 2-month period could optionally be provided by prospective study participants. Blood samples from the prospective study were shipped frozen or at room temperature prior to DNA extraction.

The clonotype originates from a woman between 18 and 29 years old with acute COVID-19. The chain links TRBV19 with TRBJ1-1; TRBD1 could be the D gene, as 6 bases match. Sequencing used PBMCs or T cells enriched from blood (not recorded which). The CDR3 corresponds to CASSPLGQLNTEAFF. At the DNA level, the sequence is TGTGCCAGTAGTCCTCTCGGACAGCTGAACACTGAAGCTTTCTTT.